This TCR beta chain appears in the sequencing data of a study of shared clonotypes between healthy human individuals. The protocol was immunoSEQ multiplex PCR, while the TCRdb copy is restricted to in-frame clones and leaves out a portion. Among some 2.4 million clones listed, roughly 93% were seen once. This CDR3 region has 15 residues. The V end was cut by 5 bases, the J end by 0 bases, with 12 bases between. Germline values: CDR1 SGHRS, CDR2 YFSETQ. The genes are TRBV5-1 and TRBJ2-1; maybe TRBD1 (6 bases). The receptor was isolated from a man younger than 35 in good health. Some clones in this sample may be carry-over from other donors' samples. Sample: naive CD4+ T cells from PBMCs. Specified subset: CD45RA+ positively selected. CDR3 nucleotide sequence: TGCGCCAGCAGACCAGGACAGCCCTCCTACAATGAGCAGTTCTTC. The encoded protein is CASRPGQPSYNEQFF.